The present T cell receptor beta chain was sequenced within a study of shared clonotypes between healthy human individuals. The overall study: The donors, two women and a few men, were aged 18 to 49. CD4 naive cells filled three plates per donor, CD4 memory three, CD8 naive two and CD8 memory one.

About this clone: Its antigen is undetermined.

Study results and limitations: Memory subsets had estimated richness that was generally smaller than that of naive subsets.

The study separated CD4+ cells into CD45RA+ naive and CD45RA-negative memory subsets. The CDR3 totals 15 residues. V gave up 2 bases and J gave up 3 bases, with 11 bases separating them. The V gene's germline CDR1 is LNHDA and CDR2 SQIVND (reference sequence). Using immunoSEQ multiplex PCR, the repertoire was profiled, and TCRdb retains in-frame clones only, with some absent. The sample contains roughly 1 million clones, roughly 80% of which appear only once. Sequences were obtained from memory CD4+ T cells sorted from blood. Subset noted: CD45RA-negative fraction. This clonotype was obtained from a man aged 18 to 29 in good health. The chain links TRBV19 to TRBJ1-3; no clear D. CDR3 amino acids: CASSITENLGNTIYF. CDR3 sequence (DNA): TGTGCCAGTAGTATAACGGAGAACCTTGGAAACACCATATATTTT.